This is a list of T cell receptor beta chains from one sample in a study of blood T cell repertoires in COVID-19. TCRdb's table, derived via immunoSEQ multiplex PCR, lists solely in-frame clones and lacks some. The sample yields about 120,000 clones, roughly 87% seen once. Source material: peripheral blood. All receptors derive from a woman over 75 with acute or convalescent COVID-19. Both conserved end residues are part of each CDR3. The D gene is left open where the match is weak. Clone size is not always given. Where it is, it says once, few, many or a class for expanded clones.

15,TRBJ2-3,NA,NA,TRBV4-2,TGTGCCAGCAGCCAAGATCCGACGGGTCCGGATACGCAGTATTTT,CASSQDPTGPDTQYF
12,TRBJ1-1,NA,NA,TRBV12-3/TRBV12-4,TGTGCCAGCAGTTTATCGGGGACTGAAGCTTTCTTT,CASSLSGTEAFF
15,TRBJ2-2,NA,NA,TRBV5-1,TGCGCCAGCAGCGTTGGACAGTTTAGCACCGGGGAGCTGTTTTTT,CASSVGQFSTGELFF
18,TRBJ1-2,NA,NA,TRBV5-6,TGTGCCAGCAGCCCGCGACGGGCTTTGGCAGGGTCTTCTTATGGCTACACCTTC,CASSPRRALAGSSYGYTF
13,TRBJ1-1,NA,once,TRBV27,TGTGCCAGCAGTTTCGGGAGGGTGACTGAAGCTTTCTTT,CASSFGRVTEAFF
15,TRBJ1-2,NA,NA,TRBV18,TGTGCCAGCTCACCCCAAGCGACAGCTAACTATGGCTACACCTTC,CASSPQATANYGYTF
14,TRBJ1-2,NA,NA,TRBV6-5,TGTGCCAGCAGTTACGTCGACAGAAACTATGGCTACACCTTC,CASSYVDRNYGYTF
14,TRBJ1-5,NA,NA,TRBV18,TGTGCCAGCTCACCAGATGGAGTCAATCAGCCCCAGCATTTT,CASSPDGVNQPQHF
14,TRBJ1-6,NA,NA,TRBV5-1,TGCGCCAGCAGCTCCCAGGGGCTTCATTCACCCCTCCACTTT,CASSSQGLHSPLHF
17,TRBJ1-1,NA,once,TRBV19,TGTGCCAGTAGTCCCCAAAGACTTAGGGGAATGAACACTGAAGCTTTCTTT,CASSPQRLRGMNTEAFF
14,TRBJ1-2,NA,NA,TRBV18,TGTGCCAGCTCACCCACCCCCAGGGACTATGGCTACACCTTC,CASSPTPRDYGYTF
14,TRBJ2-4,TRBD2,NA,TRBV6-6,TGTGCCAGCATCAAAGGGAGGGCCTGGAACATTCAGTACTTC,CASIKGRAWNIQYF
15,TRBJ1-6,NA,NA,TRBV5-1,TGCGCCAGCAGCCAGACGACAGGAATCCCCTCACCCCTCCACTTT,CASSQTTGIPSPLHF
14,TRBJ1-1,NA,NA,TRBV7-2,TGTGCCAGCAGCCCCTCTCTACCCCCTCTCGAAGCTTTCTTT,CASSPSLPPLEAFF
13,TRBJ2-1,TRBD1,NA,TRBV18,TGTGCCAGCTCACCAGGCTCGGGACAGGGGGAGTTCTTC,CASSPGSGQGEFF
14,TRBJ1-3,NA,NA,TRBV18,TGTGCCAGCTCAACAACAGGGTTAGAGGACACCATATATTTT,CASSTTGLEDTIYF
16,TRBJ1-1,TRBD1,NA,TRBV19,TGTGCCAGTATGGAAGCGACAGGGCCCATGAACACTGAAGCTTTCTTT,CASMEATGPMNTEAFF
15,TRBJ1-4,NA,NA,TRBV9,TGTGCCAGCAGCGTAGGTCACAGGGATAATGAAAAACTGTTTTTT,CASSVGHRDNEKLFF
14,TRBJ1-1,NA,NA,TRBV5-4,TGTGCCAGCAGCTTGGAGCTGGGCAGACCTGAAGCTTTCTTT,CASSLELGRPEAFF
14,TRBJ1-2,TRBD1,NA,TRBV5-4,TGTGCCAGCAGCCAGGGACAGGGGGGGTATGGCTACACCTTC,CASSQGQGGYGYTF
13,TRBJ2-7,NA,NA,TRBV9,TGTGCCAGCAGCGTAGGTACTCCCTACGAGCAGTACTTC,CASSVGTPYEQYF
14,TRBJ1-4,NA,once,TRBV6-5,TGTGCCAGCAGTTTGGAGGGCCGGGGTGAAAAACTGTTTTTT,CASSLEGRGEKLFF